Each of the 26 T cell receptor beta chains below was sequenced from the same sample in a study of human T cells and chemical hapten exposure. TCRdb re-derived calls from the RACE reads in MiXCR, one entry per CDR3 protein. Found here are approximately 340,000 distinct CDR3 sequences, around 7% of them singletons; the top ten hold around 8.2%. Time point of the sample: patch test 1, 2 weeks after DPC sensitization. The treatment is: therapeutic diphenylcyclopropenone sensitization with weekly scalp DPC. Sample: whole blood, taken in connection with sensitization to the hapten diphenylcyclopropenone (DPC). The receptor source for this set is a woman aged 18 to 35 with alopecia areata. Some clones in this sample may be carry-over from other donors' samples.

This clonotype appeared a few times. The CDR3 protein is CASSLSMARNTEAFF. The CDR3 DNA reads TGTGCCAGCAGTTTATCGATGGCGAGGAACACTGAAGCTTTCTTT. The chain recombines TRBV12-3 or TRBV12-4 with TRBJ1-1; no clear D. Trimming removed 2 bases at V and 1 base at J, with 11 bases between. The CDR3 contains 15 residues.

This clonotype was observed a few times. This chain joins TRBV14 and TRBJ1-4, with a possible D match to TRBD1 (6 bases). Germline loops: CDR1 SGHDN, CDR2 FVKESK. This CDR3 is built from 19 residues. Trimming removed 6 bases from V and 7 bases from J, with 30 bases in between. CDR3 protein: CASSHIQLQGGTRGEKLFF. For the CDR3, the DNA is TGTGCCAGCAGTCACATCCAACTCCAAGGCGGGACACGCGGTGAAAAACTGTTTTTT.

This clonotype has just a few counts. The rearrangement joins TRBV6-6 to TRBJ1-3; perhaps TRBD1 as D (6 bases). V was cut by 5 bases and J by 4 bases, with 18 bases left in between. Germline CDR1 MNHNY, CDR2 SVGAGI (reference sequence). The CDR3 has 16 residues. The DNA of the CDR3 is TGTGCCAGCAGTGATTACGAACAGGGCAGAGGAAACACCATATATTTT. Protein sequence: CASSDYEQGRGNTIYF.

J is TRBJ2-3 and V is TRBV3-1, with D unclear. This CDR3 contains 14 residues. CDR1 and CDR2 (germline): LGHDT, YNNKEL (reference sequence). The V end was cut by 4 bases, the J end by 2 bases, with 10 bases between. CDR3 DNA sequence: TGTGCCAGCAGCCTATATGCGGTCACAGATACGCAGTATTTT. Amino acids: CASSLYAVTDTQYF.

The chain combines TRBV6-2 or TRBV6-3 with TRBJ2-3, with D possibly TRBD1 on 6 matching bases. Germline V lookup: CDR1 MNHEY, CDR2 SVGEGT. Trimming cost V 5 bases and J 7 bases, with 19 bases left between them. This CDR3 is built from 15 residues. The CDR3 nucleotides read TGTGCCAGCAGTCACGGAAAGGGGGAATTGAATACGCAGTATTTT. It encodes CASSHGKGELNTQYF.

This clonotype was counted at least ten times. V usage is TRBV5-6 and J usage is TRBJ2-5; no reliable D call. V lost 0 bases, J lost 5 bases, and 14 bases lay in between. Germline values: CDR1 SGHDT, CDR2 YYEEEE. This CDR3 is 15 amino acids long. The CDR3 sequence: CASSLAPRVEETQYF. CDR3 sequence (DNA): TGTGCCAGCAGCTTGGCTCCTAGGGTCGAGGAGACCCAGTACTTC.

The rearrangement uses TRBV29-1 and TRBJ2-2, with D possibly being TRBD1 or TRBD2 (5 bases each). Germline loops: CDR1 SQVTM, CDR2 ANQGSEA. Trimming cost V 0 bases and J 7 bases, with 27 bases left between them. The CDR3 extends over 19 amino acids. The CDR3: CSVEDLDTRDQVRDGELFF. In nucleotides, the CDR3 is TGCAGCGTTGAAGACCTGGATACCCGGGACCAGGTTCGGGACGGGGAGCTGTTTTTT.

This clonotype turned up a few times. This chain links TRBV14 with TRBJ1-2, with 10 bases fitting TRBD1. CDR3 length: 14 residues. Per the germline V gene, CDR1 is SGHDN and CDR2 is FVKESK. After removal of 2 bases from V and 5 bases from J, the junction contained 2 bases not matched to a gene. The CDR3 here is CASSQLDRGYGYTF. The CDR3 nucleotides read TGTGCCAGCAGCCAATTGGACAGGGGGTATGGCTACACCTTC.

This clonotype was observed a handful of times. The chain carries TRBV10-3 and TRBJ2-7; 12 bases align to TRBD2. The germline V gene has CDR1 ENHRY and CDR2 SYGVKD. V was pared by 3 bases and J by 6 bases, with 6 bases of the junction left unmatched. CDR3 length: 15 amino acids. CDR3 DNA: TGTGCCATCAGTGACCCGACTAGCGGGGGCTTCGAGCAGTACTTC. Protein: CAISDPTSGGFEQYF.

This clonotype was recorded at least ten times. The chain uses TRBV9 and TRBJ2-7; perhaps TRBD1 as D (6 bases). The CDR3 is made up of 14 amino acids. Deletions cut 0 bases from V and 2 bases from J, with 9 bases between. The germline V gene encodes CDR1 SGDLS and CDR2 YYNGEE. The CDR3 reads CASSVGQDTYEQYF. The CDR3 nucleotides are TGTGCCAGCAGCGTAGGACAGGACACCTACGAGCAGTACTTC.

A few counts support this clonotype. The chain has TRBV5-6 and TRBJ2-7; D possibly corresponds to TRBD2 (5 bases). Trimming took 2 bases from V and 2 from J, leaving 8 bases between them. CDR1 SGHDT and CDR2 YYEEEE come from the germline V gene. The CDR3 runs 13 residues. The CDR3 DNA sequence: TGTGCCAGCAGCTTATCACTAGCCTACGAGCAGTACTTC. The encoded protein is CASSLSLAYEQYF.

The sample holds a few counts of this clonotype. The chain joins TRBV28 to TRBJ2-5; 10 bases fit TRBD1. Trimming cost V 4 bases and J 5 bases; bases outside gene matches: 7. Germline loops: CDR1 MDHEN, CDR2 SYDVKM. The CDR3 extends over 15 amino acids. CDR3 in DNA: TGTGCCAGCAGTTCTGGACAGGGGGATAGGGAGACCCAGTACTTC. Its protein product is CASSSGQGDRETQYF.

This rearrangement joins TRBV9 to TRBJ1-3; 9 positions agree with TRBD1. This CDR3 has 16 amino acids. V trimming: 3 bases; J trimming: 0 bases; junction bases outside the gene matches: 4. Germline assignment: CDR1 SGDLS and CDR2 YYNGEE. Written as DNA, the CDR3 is TGTGCCAGCAGCGCACAGGGGGCTTACTCTGGAAACACCATATATTTT. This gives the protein CASSAQGAYSGNTIYF.

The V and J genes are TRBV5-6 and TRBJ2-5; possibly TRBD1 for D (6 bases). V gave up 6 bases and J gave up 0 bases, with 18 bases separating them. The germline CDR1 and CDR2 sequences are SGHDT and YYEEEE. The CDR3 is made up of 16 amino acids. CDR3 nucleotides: TGTGCCAGCACCTCGTTGGGACAAAAGTACCAAGAGACCCAGTACTTC. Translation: CASTSLGQKYQETQYF.

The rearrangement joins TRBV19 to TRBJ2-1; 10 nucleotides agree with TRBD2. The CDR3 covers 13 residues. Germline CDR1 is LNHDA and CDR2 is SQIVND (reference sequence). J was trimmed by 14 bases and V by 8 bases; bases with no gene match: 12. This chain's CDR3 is CASQRLAGEAKFF. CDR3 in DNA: TGTGCCAGTCAGAGGCTAGCGGGGGAGGCCAAGTTCTTC. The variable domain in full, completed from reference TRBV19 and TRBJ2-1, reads DGGITQSPKYLFRKEGQNVTLSCEQNLNHDAMYWYRQDPGQGLRLIYYSQIVNDFQKGDIAEGYSVSREKKESFPLTVTSAQKNPTAFYLCASQRLAGEAKFFGPGTRLTVL.

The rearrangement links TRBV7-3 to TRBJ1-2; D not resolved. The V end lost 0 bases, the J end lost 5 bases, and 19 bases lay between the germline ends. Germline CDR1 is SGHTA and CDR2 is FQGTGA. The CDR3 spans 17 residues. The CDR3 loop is CASSLTPGEAARYGYTF. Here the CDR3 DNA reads TGTGCCAGCAGCTTAACCCCTGGTGAGGCAGCACGGTATGGCTACACCTTC. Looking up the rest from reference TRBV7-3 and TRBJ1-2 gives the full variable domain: GAGVSQTPSNKVTEKGKYVELRCDPISGHTALYWYRQSLGQGPEFLIYFQGTGAADDSGLPNDRFFAVRPEGSVSTLKIQRTERGDSAVYLCASSLTPGEAARYGYTFGSGTRLTVV.

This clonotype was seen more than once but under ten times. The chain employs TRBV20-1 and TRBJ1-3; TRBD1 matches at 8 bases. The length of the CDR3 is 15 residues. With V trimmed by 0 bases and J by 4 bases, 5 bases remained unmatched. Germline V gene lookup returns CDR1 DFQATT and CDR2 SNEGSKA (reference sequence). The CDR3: CSARDNRGSGNTIYF. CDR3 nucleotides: TGCAGTGCTAGAGACAACAGGGGGTCCGGAAACACCATATATTTT.

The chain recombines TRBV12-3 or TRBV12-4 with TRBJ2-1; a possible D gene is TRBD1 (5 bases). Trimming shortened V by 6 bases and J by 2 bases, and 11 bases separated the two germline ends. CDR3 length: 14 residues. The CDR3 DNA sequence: TGTGCCAGCAGAGCTACGACAGCCTACAATGAGCAGTTCTTC. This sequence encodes CASRATTAYNEQFF.

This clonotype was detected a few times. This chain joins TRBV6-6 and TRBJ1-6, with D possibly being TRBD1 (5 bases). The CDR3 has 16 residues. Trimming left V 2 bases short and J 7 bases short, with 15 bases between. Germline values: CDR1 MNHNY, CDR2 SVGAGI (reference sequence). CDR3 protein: CASSYPWDGRNSPLHF. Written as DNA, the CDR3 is TGTGCCAGCAGTTACCCATGGGACGGGAGGAATTCACCCCTCCACTTT.

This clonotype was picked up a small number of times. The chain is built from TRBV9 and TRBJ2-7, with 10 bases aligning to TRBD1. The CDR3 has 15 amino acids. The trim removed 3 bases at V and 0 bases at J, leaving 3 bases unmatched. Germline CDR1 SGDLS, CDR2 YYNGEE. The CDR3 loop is CASSEGQGISYEQYF. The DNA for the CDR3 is TGTGCCAGCAGCGAGGGACAGGGGATCTCCTACGAGCAGTACTTC.

The CDR3 DNA sequence: TGTGCCAGCAGTCAAGGGGGGAGAGCTTTCTTT. This encodes CASSQGGRAFF. The genes are TRBV6-2 or TRBV6-3 and TRBJ1-1, with a tentative D call TRBD1 (6 bases). Between the trimmed V and J ends, which lost 5 bases and 10 bases, there was a span of 11 bases. The CDR3 contains 11 residues. Per germline, CDR1 MNHEY and CDR2 SVGEGT.

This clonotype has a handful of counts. The CDR3 loop reads CASSKVDRVYTEAFF. CDR3 nucleotides: TGTGCCAGCAGCAAGGTGGACAGGGTGTACACTGAAGCTTTCTTT. The rearrangement uses TRBV5-5 and TRBJ1-1; 8 bases line up with TRBD1. The CDR3 runs 15 residues. Germline CDR1 SGHKS, CDR2 YYEKEE (reference sequence). The V segment lost 4 bases and the J segment 3 bases; nucleotides outside the gene matches: 8.

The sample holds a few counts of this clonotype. The CDR3 nucleotides are TGCGCCAGCCAGAGAGGGCCCCACACCCGCTCTGGGGCCAACGTCCTGACTTTC. As protein: CASQRGPHTRSGANVLTF. The V and J genes are TRBV4-1 and TRBJ2-6; TRBD2 might be the D (5 bases). CDR3 length: 18 amino acids. V dropped 8 bases and J dropped 0 bases, with 20 bases sitting between them. In germline, CDR1 is MGHRA, CDR2 YSYEKL.

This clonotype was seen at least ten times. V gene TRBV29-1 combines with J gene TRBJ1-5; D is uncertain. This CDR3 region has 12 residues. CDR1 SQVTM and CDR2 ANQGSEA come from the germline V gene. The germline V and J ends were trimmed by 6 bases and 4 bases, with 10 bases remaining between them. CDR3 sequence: CSVLTGNQPQHF. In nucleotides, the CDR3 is TGCAGCGTCCTGACTGGTAATCAGCCCCAGCATTTT.

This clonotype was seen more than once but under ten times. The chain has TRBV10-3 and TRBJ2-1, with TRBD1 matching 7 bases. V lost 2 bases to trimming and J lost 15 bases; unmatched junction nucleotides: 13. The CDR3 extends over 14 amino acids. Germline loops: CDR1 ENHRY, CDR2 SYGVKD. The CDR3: CAISERDSPIGVFF. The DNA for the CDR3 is TGTGCCATCAGTGAGAGGGACAGTCCTATTGGGGTGTTCTTC.

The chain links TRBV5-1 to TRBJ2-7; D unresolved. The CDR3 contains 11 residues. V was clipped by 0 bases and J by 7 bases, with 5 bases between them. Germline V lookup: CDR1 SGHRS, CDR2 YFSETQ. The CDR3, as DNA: TGCGCCAGCAGCTTGGAAGAGGAGCAGTACTTC. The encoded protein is CASSLEEEQYF. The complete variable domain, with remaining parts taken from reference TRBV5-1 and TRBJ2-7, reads KAGVTQTPRYLIKTRGQQVTLSCSPISGHRSVSWYQQTPGQGLQFLFEYFSETQRNKGNFPGRFSGRQFSNSRSEMNVSTLELGDSALYLCASSLEEEQYFGPGTRLTVT.